Listed here is a single T cell receptor beta chain. These data originate in a study of cytomegalovirus exposure and HLA in healthy donors. Primers: 60 Vbeta forward and 13 Jbeta reverse. Method: immunoSEQ multiplex PCR; TCRdb's copy keeps in-frame clones and lacks some. Its table records about 140,000 clones. Source material: PBMCs. The receptor's source is a male donor in good health and CMV-seronegative.

CDR3: CASSQRTITPGRDEQYF. The CDR3, as DNA: TGTGCCAGCAGCCAAAGGACAATTACGCCAGGGAGGGACGAGCAGTACTTC. The V and J genes are TRBV14 and TRBJ2-7; 7 positions match TRBD2. The V and J ends lost 2 bases and 5 bases, in that order; junction bases with no gene match: 15. The germline V gene has CDR1 SGHDN and CDR2 FVKESK. This CDR3 region has 17 residues.